This paragraph reports one TCR beta chain. What it binds is unknown. 5'RACE primed at constant segments yielded TCR alpha and TCR beta cDNA libraries bearing sample barcodes and UMIs. Via MiXCR, TCRdb re-called the 5' RACE reads, giving one row per CDR3 protein. The sample carries some 440,000 distinct CDR3 sequences, around a quarter recorded once. These data belong to a study of T-cell memory formation after mild COVID-19. The overall study: Largely, TCR clusters stayed within a single donor.

CDR1 and CDR2 (germline): MNHEY, SVGEGT. V lost 6 bases and J lost 0, with 11 bases in between. CDR3 length equals 14 residues. Study-wide results and caveats: Clones that got smaller from day 15 to 85 had even CD4/CD8, while clones growing later tipped toward CD4+. Some clones that responded turned up in pre-infection memory, which suggests that cross-reactive memory joined in.

The TCR was taken from an adult woman who had mild COVID-19 (a few samples of this study predate the infection). Cell type and time point are not known. Input material: PBMCs or a T cell subset sorted from them (not recorded which). The chain uses TRBV6-2 or TRBV6-3 and TRBJ1-1, with D possibly matching TRBD1 (5 bases). The CDR3, as DNA: TGTGCCAGCAGCTCTGACAGCTTGAACACTGAAGCTTTCTTT. Protein product: CASSSDSLNTEAFF.